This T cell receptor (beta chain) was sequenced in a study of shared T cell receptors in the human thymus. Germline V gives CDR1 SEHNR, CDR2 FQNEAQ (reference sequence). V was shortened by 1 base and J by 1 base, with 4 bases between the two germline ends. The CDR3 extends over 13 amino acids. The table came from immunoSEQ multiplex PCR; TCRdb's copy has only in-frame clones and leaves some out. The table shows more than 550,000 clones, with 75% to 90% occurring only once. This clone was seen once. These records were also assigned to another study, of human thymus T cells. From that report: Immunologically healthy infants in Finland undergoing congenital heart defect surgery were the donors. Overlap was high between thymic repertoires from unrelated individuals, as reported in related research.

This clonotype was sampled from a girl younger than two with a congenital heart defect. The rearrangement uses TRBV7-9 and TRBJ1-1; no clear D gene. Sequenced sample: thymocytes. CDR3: CASSLDRNTEAFF. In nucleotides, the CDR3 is TGTGCCAGCAGCTTAGACAGGAACACTGAAGCTTTCTTT.